This paragraph reports one T cell receptor beta chain. Losses at the gene ends were 5 bases for V and 2 bases for J; bases not matched to a gene: 1. This CDR3 region has 13 residues. Per germline, CDR1 MNHNS and CDR2 SASEGT. These data are taken from a study of OX40 agonist ivuxolimab in advanced cancers. The wider study: Cohort: about 80% men, mean age approximately 64, aged roughly 23 to 90.

Sequencing used immunoSEQ multiplex PCR; TCRdb keeps in-frame clones, though not all of them. The sample consists of 61,000 or so clones, around 83% of them appearing once. The chain combines TRBV6-1 with TRBJ2-5; 8 bases are a match to TRBD2. The sample consisted of CD4+ or CD8+ T cells sorted from blood, taken in a trial of the OX40 agonist ivuxolimab. The source is an adult with an advanced solid tumor such as melanoma, head and neck, liver or kidney cancer. CDR3 in DNA: TGTGCCAGCAGTCGGGGGGGGCAAGAGACCCAGTACTTC. Its translation: CASSRGGQETQYF.